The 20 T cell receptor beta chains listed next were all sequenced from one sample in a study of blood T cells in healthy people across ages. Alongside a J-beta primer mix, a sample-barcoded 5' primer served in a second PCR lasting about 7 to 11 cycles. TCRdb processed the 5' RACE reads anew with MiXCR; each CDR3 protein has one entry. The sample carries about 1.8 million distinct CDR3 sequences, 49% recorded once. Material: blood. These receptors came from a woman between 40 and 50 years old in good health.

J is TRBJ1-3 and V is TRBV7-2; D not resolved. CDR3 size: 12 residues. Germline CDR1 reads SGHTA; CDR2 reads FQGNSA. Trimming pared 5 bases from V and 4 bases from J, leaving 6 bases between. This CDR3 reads CASSPQGNTIYF. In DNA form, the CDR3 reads TGTGCCAGCAGCCCGCAGGGAAACACCATATATTTT.

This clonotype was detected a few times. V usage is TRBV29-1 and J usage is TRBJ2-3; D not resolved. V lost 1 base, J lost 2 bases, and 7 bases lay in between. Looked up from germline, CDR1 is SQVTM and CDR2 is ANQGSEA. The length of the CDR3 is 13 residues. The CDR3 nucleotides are TGCAGCGTTGAAGGACATAACACAGATACGCAGTATTTT. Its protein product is CSVEGHNTDTQYF.

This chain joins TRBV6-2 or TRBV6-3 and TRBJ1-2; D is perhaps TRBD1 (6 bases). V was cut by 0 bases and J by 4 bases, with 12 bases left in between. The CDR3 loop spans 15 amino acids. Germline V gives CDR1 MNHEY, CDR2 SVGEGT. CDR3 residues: CASSYSATGSYGYTF. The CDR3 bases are TGTGCCAGCAGTTACTCAGCGACAGGAAGCTATGGCTACACCTTC.

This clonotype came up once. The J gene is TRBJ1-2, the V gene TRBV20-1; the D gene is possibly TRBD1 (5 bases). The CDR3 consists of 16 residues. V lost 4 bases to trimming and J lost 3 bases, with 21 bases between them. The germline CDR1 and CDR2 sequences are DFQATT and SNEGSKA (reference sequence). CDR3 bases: TGCAGTGCTACTAATACCAGGGTTGGGGCCTACTATGGCTACACCTTC. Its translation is CSATNTRVGAYYGYTF.

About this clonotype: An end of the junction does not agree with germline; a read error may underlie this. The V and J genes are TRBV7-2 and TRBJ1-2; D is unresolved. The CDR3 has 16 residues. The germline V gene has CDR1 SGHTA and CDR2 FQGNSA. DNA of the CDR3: TGTGCCAGCAGCCTAGCCGCCTCCGGGAGGCTCTATGGCTACACCTTC. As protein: CASSLAASGRLYGYTF.

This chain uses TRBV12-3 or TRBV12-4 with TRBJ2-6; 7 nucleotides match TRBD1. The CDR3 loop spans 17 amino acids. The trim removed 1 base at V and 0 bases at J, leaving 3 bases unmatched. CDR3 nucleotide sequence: TGTGCCAGCAGTTTAGGACAGGGCCGCTCTGGGGCCAACGTCCTGACTTTC. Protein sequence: CASSLGQGRSGANVLTF.

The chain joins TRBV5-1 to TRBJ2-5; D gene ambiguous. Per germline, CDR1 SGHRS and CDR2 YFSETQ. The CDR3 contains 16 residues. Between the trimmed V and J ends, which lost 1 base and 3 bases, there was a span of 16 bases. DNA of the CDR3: TGCGCCAGCAGCTTGTTCGCGAGCCCTAGGGAAGAGACCCAGTACTTC. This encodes CASSLFASPREETQYF.

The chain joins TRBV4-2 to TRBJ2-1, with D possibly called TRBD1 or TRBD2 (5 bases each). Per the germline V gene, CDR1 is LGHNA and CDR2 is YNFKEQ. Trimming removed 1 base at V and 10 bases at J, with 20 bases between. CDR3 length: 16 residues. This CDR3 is CASSQGGWGSFYEQFF. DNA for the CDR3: TGTGCCAGCAGCCAAGGGGGGTGGGGGAGCTTCTACGAGCAGTTCTTC.

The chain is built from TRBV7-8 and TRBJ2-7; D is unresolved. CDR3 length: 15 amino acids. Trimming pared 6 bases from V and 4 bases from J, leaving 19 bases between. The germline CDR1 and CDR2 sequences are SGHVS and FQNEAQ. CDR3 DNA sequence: TGTGCCAGCAGTTTAATGAGACTTCCCGTTTACGAGCAGTACTTC. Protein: CASSLMRLPVYEQYF.

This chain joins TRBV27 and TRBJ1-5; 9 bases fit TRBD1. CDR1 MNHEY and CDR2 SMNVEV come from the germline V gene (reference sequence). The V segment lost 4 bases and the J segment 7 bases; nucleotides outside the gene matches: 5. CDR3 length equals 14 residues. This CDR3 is CASSYRGPGQPQHF. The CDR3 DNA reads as TGTGCCAGCAGTTACAGGGGGCCAGGGCAGCCCCAGCATTTT.

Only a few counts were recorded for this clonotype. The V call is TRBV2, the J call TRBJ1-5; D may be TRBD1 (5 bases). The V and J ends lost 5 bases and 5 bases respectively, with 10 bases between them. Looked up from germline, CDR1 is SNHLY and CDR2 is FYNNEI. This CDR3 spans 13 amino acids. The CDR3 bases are TGTGCCAGCAGTCCAGGGTATTATCAGCCCCAGCATTTT. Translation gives CASSPGYYQPQHF.

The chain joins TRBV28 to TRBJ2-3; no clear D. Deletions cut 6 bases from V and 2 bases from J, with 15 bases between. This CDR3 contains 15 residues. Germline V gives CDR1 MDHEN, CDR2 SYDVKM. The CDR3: CASSHPRYNTDTQYF. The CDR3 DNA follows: TGTGCCAGCAGCCATCCACGCTACAACACAGATACGCAGTATTTT.

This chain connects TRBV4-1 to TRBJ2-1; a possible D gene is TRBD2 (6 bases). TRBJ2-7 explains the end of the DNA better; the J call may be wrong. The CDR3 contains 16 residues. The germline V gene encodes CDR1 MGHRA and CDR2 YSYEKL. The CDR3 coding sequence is TGCGCCAGCAGCCAGCCCTCGGGGGACTCCTACAATGAGCAGTACTTC. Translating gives CASSQPSGDSYNEQYF.

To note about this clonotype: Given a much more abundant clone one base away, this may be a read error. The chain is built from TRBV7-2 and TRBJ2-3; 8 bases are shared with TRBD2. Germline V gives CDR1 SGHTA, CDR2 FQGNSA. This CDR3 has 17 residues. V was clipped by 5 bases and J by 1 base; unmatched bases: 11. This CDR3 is CASSPRAGVARTDTQYF. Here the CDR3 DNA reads TGTGCCAGCAGCCCTCGAGCGGGGGTCGCTCGCACAGATACGCAGTATTTT.

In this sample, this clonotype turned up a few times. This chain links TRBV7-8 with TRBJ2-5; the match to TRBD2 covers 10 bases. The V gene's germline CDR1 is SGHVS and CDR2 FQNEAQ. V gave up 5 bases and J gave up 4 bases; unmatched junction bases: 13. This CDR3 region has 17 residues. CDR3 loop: CASSQWTSGPGRETQYF. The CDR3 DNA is TGTGCCAGCAGCCAATGGACTAGCGGCCCGGGGCGAGAGACCCAGTACTTC.

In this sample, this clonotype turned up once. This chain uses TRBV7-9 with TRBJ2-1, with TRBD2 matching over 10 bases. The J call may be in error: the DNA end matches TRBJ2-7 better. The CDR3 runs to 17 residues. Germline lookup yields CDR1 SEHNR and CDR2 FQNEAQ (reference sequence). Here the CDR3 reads CASSPRLAGESYNEQYF. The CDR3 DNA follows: TGTGCCAGCAGCCCCCGGCTAGCGGGGGAGTCCTACAATGAGCAGTACTTC.

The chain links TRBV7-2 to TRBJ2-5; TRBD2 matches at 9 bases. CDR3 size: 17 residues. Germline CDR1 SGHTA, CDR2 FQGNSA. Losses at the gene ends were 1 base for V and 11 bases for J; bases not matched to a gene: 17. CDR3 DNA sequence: TGTGCCAGCAGCTTAGGGCCCTCGACTAGCGGAGCCTACGGGCAGTACTTC. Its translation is CASSLGPSTSGAYGQYF.

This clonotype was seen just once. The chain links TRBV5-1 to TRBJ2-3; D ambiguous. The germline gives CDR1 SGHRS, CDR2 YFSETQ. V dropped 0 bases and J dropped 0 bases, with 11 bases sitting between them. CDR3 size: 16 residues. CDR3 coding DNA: TGCGCCAGCAGCTTGGGGTCGAAATCTAGCACAGATACGCAGTATTTT. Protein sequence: CASSLGSKSSTDTQYF. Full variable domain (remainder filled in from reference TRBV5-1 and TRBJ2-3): KAGVTQTPRYLIKTRGQQVTLSCSPISGHRSVSWYQQTPGQGLQFLFEYFSETQRNKGNFPGRFSGRQFSNSRSEMNVSTLELGDSALYLCASSLGSKSSTDTQYFGPGTRLTVL.

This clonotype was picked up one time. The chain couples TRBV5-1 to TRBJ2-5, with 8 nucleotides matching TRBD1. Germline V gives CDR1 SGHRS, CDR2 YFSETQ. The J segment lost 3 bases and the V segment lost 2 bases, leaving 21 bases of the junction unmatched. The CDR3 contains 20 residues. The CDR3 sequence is CASSFYETGAIVRDKETQYF. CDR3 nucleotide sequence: TGCGCCAGCAGCTTTTACGAGACAGGGGCGATCGTCCGAGATAAAGAGACCCAGTACTTC.

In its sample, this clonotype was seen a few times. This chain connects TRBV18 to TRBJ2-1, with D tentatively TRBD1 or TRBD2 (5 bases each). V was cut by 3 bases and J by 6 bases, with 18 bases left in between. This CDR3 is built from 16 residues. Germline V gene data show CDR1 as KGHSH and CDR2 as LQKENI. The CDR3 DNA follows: TGTGCCAGCTCACCGGAGTCTGGGGGACGGACCAATGAGCAGTTCTTC. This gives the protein CASSPESGGRTNEQFF.